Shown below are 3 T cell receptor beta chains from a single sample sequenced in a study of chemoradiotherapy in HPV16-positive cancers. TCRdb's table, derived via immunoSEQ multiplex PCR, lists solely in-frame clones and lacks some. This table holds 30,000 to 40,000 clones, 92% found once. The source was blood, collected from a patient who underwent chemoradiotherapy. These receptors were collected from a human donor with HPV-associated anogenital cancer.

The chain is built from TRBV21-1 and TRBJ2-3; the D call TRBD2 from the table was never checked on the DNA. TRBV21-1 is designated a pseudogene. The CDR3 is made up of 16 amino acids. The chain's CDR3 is CASGNKAASGTDTQYF. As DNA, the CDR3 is TGTGCCAGCGGCAATAAAGCAGCGTCTGGCACAGATACGCAGTATTTT.

The CDR3 nucleotides are TGTGCCAGCAGCTACATAGGGACAGGGGGTCACGAGCAGTACTTC. Amino acids: CASSYIGTGGHEQYF. The chain combines TRBV5-6 with TRBJ2-7; TRBD1 agrees at 11 bases. V lost 3 bases, J lost 5 bases, and 7 bases stayed unmatched. The CDR3 contains 15 residues. The germline V gene encodes CDR1 SGHDT and CDR2 YYEEEE.

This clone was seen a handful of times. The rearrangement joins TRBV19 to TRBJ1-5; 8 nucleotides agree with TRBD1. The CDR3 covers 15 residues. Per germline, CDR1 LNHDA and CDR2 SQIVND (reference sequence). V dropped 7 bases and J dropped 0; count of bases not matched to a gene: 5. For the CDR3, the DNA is TGTGCCAGTACCGGGACAGGTCTTAGCAATCAGCCCCAGCATTTT. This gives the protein CASTGTGLSNQPQHF.